The 7 T cell receptor beta chains below were found in one sample sequenced in a study of blood T cell repertoires in COVID-19. Here immunoSEQ multiplex PCR was the method, and the copy in TCRdb shows in-frame clones only, minus some. The data hold some 76,000 clones, with approximately 87% observed a single time. Sequencing was carried out using peripheral blood. These receptors all stem from an older man in a cohort sampled during active COVID-19.

This clone was observed a handful of times. V and J are TRBV3-1 (or the pseudogene TRBV3-2) and TRBJ2-5, with D unclear. Germline V gives CDR1 LGHDT, CDR2 YNNKEL (reference sequence). Trimming removed 5 bases at V and 5 bases at J, with 9 bases between. The CDR3 has 12 amino acids. The chain's CDR3 is CASSSSRETQYF. The CDR3 DNA reads TGTGCCAGCAGCTCATCTCGGGAGACCCAGTACTTC.

The chain has TRBV7-2 and TRBJ2-3; TRBD1 agrees at 7 bases. The CDR3 has 14 amino acids. The germline CDR1 and CDR2 sequences are SGHTA and FQGNSA. After removal of 3 bases from V and 5 bases from J, the junction contained 5 bases not matched to a gene. The DNA of the CDR3 is TGTGCCAGCAGCTTGACAGGGTTCGGAGATACGCAGTATTTT. Its protein product is CASSLTGFGDTQYF.

The gene calls are TRBV15 and TRBJ2-2; 8 nucleotides match TRBD2. V lost 5 bases to trimming and J lost 7 bases; unmatched junction nucleotides: 12. The CDR3 extends over 16 amino acids. Germline CDR1 is LNHNV and CDR2 is YYDKDF (reference sequence). As DNA, the CDR3 is TGTGCCACCAGCCCCCGAGCCGGGGGGGCCGGCGGGGAGCTGTTTTTT. Translating it yields CATSPRAGGAGGELFF.

The chain couples TRBV24-1 to TRBJ2-7, with 7 bases aligning to TRBD1. Looked up from germline, CDR1 is KGHDR and CDR2 is SFDVKD. The CDR3 is 16 amino acids. Trimming removed 0 bases from V and 3 bases from J; junction bases left unmatched: 7. The CDR3 protein is CATSDLDRASYYEQYF. In DNA form, the CDR3 reads TGTGCCACCAGTGATTTGGACAGGGCATCTTACTACGAGCAGTACTTC.

The chain carries TRBV7-2 and TRBJ1-5; the D is unclear. The germline V and J ends were trimmed by 3 bases and 5 bases, with 5 bases remaining between them. The V gene's germline CDR1 is SGHTA and CDR2 FQGNSA. This CDR3 has 12 amino acids. The CDR3 sequence is CASSFRDQPQHF. The CDR3 region has the DNA TGTGCCAGCAGCTTCCGGGATCAGCCCCAGCATTTT.

This clone was detected a few times. The chain links TRBV18 to TRBJ2-2; TRBD1 matches at 9 bases. With 3 bases clipped from V and 5 bases from J, the junction kept 7 bases outside the gene matches. Germline CDR1 KGHSH, CDR2 LQKENI. The CDR3 runs 16 residues. CDR3 protein: CASSPGQGLRTGELFF. Written as DNA, the CDR3 is TGTGCCAGCTCACCCGGACAGGGGTTGAGGACCGGGGAGCTGTTTTTT.

The V call is TRBV7-9, the J call TRBJ2-7; weak D call: TRBD1 (6 bases). V was shortened by 5 bases and J by 2 bases, with 10 bases between the two germline ends. Germline CDR1 reads SEHNR; CDR2 reads FQNEAQ (reference sequence). The CDR3 has 13 amino acids. CDR3 DNA sequence: TGTGCCAGCAGCCCAGAGGGGGCCTACGAGCAGTACGTC. Translation: CASSPEGAYEQYV.